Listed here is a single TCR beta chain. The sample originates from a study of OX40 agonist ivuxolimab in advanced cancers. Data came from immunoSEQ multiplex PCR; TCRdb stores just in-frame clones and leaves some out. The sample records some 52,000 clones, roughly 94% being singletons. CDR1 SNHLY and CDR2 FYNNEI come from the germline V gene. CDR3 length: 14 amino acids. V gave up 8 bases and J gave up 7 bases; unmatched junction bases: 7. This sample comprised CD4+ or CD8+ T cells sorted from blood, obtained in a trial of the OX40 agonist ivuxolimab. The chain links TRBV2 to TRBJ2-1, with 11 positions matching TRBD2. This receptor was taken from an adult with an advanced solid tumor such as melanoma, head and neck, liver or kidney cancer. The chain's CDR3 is CASLTSGSRNEQFF. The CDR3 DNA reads TGTGCCAGCTTAACTAGCGGGAGTAGGAATGAGCAGTTCTTC.